This T cell receptor beta chain was recovered during a study of regulatory T cells in long-lasting Graves disease. Study results and limitations: Among persistent patients, a larger number of public clonotypes were shared (approximately 3,000) than among newly diagnosed patients (just over 950). Under persistent disease, TRBV28, TRBJ1-2 and TRBJ2-5 were used preferentially.

For TCR beta, libraries came from iRepertoire HTBI primers and Arm-PCR of CDR3 regions. TCRdb analysed the multiplex PCR reads with MiXCR anew, one entry per CDR3 protein. The sample contains about 620,000 distinct CDR3 sequences, approximately 15% of which appear only once. CDR1 and CDR2 (germline): MDHEN, SYDVKM. There are 13 residues in the CDR3. The V and J ends lost 7 bases and 2 bases respectively, with 9 bases between them. This clonotype was seen repeatedly, ten times or more. Its antigen is currently unknown. Specified time point: newly diagnosed GD, antithyroid drugs for less than 3 months. From RNA extracted from PBMCs, the TCR library was made. These sequences were also reported in another study, on T cells in Graves' hyperthyroidism and ophthalmopathy. That report adds: Graves' hyperthyroidism is called stable when ophthalmopathy does not progress within 18 months. Researchers ran a first-round RT-PCR on the TCR CDR3 using the HTBI primer set.

The TCR was taken from a woman aged 25 to 39 with Graves disease. The source was peripheral blood mononuclear cells (PBMCs), collected at new diagnosis, from a patient treated with antithyroid drugs. The chain is built from TRBV28 and TRBJ1-3; the D is unclear. DNA for the CDR3: TGTGCCAGCACTCCCCGTACTGGAAACACCATATATTTT. Its protein is CASTPRTGNTIYF.